These 30 T cell receptor beta chains were all obtained from the same sample, sequenced in a study of OX40 agonist ivuxolimab in advanced cancers. The repertoire was sequenced with immunoSEQ multiplex PCR; TCRdb's copy has only in-frame clones and lacks some. The table includes almost 50,000 clones, around 80% detected once. The specimen was CD4+ or CD8+ T cells sorted from blood, collected in a trial of the OX40 agonist ivuxolimab. These receptor sequences come from an adult with an advanced solid tumor such as melanoma, head and neck, liver or kidney cancer.

The J gene is TRBJ2-7, the V gene TRBV7-2; 8 nucleotides agree with TRBD2. The CDR3 loop spans 15 amino acids. The junction had 13 bases not matched to a gene; V was cut back by 6 bases and J by 6 bases. Germline CDR1 is SGHTA and CDR2 is FQGNSA. CDR3: CASRPLPREGLEQYF. In DNA form, the CDR3 reads TGTGCCAGCAGGCCGCTACCCCGGGAGGGCCTCGAGCAGTACTTC.

V is TRBV6-1 and J is TRBJ1-1; D may be TRBD1 (6 bases). The CDR3 has 13 residues. Germline CDR1 reads MNHNS; CDR2 reads SASEGT. V was clipped by 6 bases and J by 6 bases, with 14 bases between them. The CDR3 spells CASRVRGGAEAFF. Written as DNA, the CDR3 is TGTGCCAGCAGGGTCAGGGGCGGGGCTGAAGCTTTCTTT.

This clone has just a few counts. The V call is TRBV15, the J call TRBJ2-3, with D possibly called TRBD1 or TRBD2 (6 bases each). V was clipped by 0 bases and J by 6 bases, with 10 bases between them. CDR1 LNHNV and CDR2 YYDKDF come from the germline V gene (reference sequence). The CDR3 runs 14 residues. The CDR3 coding sequence is TGTGCCACCAGCAGAGATTGGGGGGCGGATACGCAGTATTTT. Residues: CATSRDWGADTQYF.

The chain recombines TRBV7-9 with TRBJ1-1, with 7 bases that match TRBD1. The CDR3 length is 18 residues. Germline CDR1 is SEHNR and CDR2 is FQNEAQ (reference sequence). V trimming: 3 bases; J trimming: 6 bases; junction bases outside the gene matches: 19. The CDR3 spells CASSFHERLRDSDSEAFF. CDR3 nucleotide sequence: TGTGCCAGCAGCTTTCATGAGAGACTTCGGGACAGCGATTCTGAAGCTTTCTTT.

The sample holds one count of this clone. The chain couples TRBV2 to TRBJ2-1; possible D gene TRBD2, 6 bases. Trimming stripped 4 bases from V and 4 bases from J, with 8 bases between. CDR1 is SNHLY and CDR2 is FYNNEI in the germline V gene. CDR3 length equals 13 residues. The CDR3 loop reads CASSASVYNEQFF. The CDR3 DNA follows: TGTGCCAGCAGTGCTAGCGTGTACAATGAGCAGTTCTTC.

This clone is a singleton in its sample. The gene calls are TRBV15 and TRBJ1-2, with 10 bases fitting TRBD1. CDR1 LNHNV and CDR2 YYDKDF come from the germline V gene (reference sequence). This CDR3 is 14 amino acids long. The junction had 0 bases not matched to a gene; V was cut back by 3 bases and J by 2 bases. This CDR3 reads CATSRDRGNYGYTF. The CDR3 nucleotides read TGTGCCACCAGCAGGGACAGGGGGAACTATGGCTACACCTTC.

The chain carries TRBV5-1 and TRBJ1-1; 10 bases align to TRBD1. The CDR3 sequence is 15 residues long. Per the germline V gene, CDR1 is SGHRS and CDR2 is YFSETQ. With V trimmed by 0 bases and J by 3 bases, 2 bases remained unmatched. The CDR3 here is CASSLDGTGDTEAFF. CDR3 coding DNA: TGCGCCAGCAGCTTGGACGGGACAGGGGACACTGAAGCTTTCTTT.

The V gene is TRBV5-1, the J gene TRBJ2-5; 9 nucleotides agree with TRBD2. V lost 4 bases to trimming and J lost 5 bases; unmatched junction nucleotides: 12. The CDR3 is 16 amino acids. CDR1 is SGHRS and CDR2 is YFSETQ in the germline V gene. The CDR3 bases are TGCGCCAGCAGCCCGACGGGACTAGCTCGGACGGAGACCCAGTACTTC. This sequence encodes CASSPTGLARTETQYF.

V and J are TRBV4-1 and TRBJ1-3; 9 bases line up with TRBD1. The germline CDR1 and CDR2 sequences are MGHRA and YSYEKL. V gave up 6 bases and J gave up 4 bases; unmatched junction bases: 4. There are 14 residues in the CDR3. The CDR3 is CASRPTGGGNTIYF. CDR3 coding DNA: TGCGCCAGCAGACCGACAGGGGGAGGAAACACCATATATTTT.

CDR3 loop: CASSWGQGVTTGELFF. Written as DNA, the CDR3 is TGTGCCAGCAGCTGGGGACAGGGGGTCACCACCGGGGAGCTGTTTTTT. J is TRBJ2-2 and V is TRBV5-4; 11 nucleotides match TRBD1. Losses at the gene ends were 3 bases for V and 4 bases for J; bases not matched to a gene: 5. CDR1 and CDR2 (germline): SGHNT, YYREEE (reference sequence). The CDR3 extends over 16 amino acids.

The rearrangement links TRBV7-9 to TRBJ2-1; 14 positions match TRBD2. The CDR3 has 18 amino acids. The J segment lost 8 bases and the V segment lost 5 bases, leaving 14 bases of the junction unmatched. CDR1 and CDR2 (germline): SEHNR, FQNEAQ (reference sequence). CDR3 nucleotides: TGTGCCAGCAGCCAAGGACAGGCCGGGACTAGCGGGAGTGATGAGCAGTTCTTC. It specifies CASSQGQAGTSGSDEQFF.

Concerning this clone itself: The sample contains more than one DNA sequence encoding this CDR3. The rearrangement links TRBV5-1 to TRBJ1-3; D unresolved. The CDR3 is made up of 14 amino acids. Germline-derived CDR1 and CDR2 are SGHRS and YFSETQ. The germline V and J ends were trimmed by 0 bases and 3 bases, with 7 bases remaining between them. The CDR3 coding sequence is TGCGCCAGCAGCTTGGTAGGGTATGGAAACACCATATATTTT. Translation gives CASSLVGYGNTIYF.

This clone was recorded a few times. The chain employs TRBV6-1 and TRBJ2-7, with D unclear. Germline-derived CDR1 and CDR2 are MNHNS and SASEGT. CDR3 length equals 13 residues. V dropped 0 bases and J dropped 0 bases, with 3 bases sitting between them. In nucleotides, the CDR3 is TGTGCCAGCAGTGAAGCTAGCTCCTACGAGCAGTACTTC. Translating gives CASSEASSYEQYF.

Written as DNA, the CDR3 is TGTGCCAGCAGCGTAGCATCAGATACGCAGTATTTT. It translates to CASSVASDTQYF. The chain is built from TRBV9 and TRBJ2-3; D is unclear. The CDR3 is 12 amino acids. Trimming left V 0 bases short and J 4 bases short, with 3 bases between. Germline V gives CDR1 SGDLS, CDR2 YYNGEE.

The gene calls are TRBV18 and TRBJ1-1; no clear D gene. The V end was cut by 6 bases, the J end by 1 base, with 12 bases between. Germline values: CDR1 KGHSH, CDR2 LQKENI. This CDR3 comprises 14 residues. The chain's CDR3 is CASSQAPSNTEAFF. CDR3 in DNA: TGTGCCAGCTCGCAGGCTCCCTCGAACACTGAAGCTTTCTTT.

The genes are TRBV28 and TRBJ1-2; the match to TRBD1 covers 10 bases. The CDR3 has 13 residues. The trim removed 8 bases at V and 5 bases at J, leaving 5 bases unmatched. CDR1 and CDR2 from the germline V gene are MDHEN and SYDVKM. The CDR3 coding sequence is TGTGCCAGCTCCTCGGGACAGGGGTATGGCTACACCTTC. Protein product: CASSSGQGYGYTF.

The CDR3, as DNA: TGCAGCGTTGAAAAAGAAGGGGGGCAGTTCTTC. This sequence encodes CSVEKEGGQFF. The chain carries TRBV29-1 and TRBJ2-1; D is possibly TRBD1 (6 bases). V was trimmed by 2 bases and J by 12 bases, leaving 11 bases between them. This CDR3 comprises 11 residues. Germline V CDR1 and CDR2: SQVTM, ANQGSEA.

The gene calls are TRBV21-1 and TRBJ1-5. TRBV21-1 represents a pseudogene. This CDR3 is built from 12 residues. For the CDR3, the DNA is TGTGCCAGCAGCAGTGGAGGTCAGCCCCAGCATTTT. Protein: CASSSGGQPQHF.

In this sample, this clone turned up a few times. The V gene is TRBV7-2, the J gene TRBJ1-4; 7 nucleotides match TRBD1. Germline V gene sequence: CDR1 SGHTA, CDR2 FQGNSA. V was pared by 5 bases and J by 6 bases, with 9 bases of the junction left unmatched. The CDR3 is 15 amino acids. CDR3 sequence: CASSRPGQLYEKLFF. As DNA, the CDR3 is TGTGCCAGCAGCCGTCCGGGACAGTTATATGAAAAACTGTTTTTT. Looking up the rest from reference TRBV7-2 and TRBJ1-4 gives the full variable domain: GAGVSQSPSNKVTEKGKDVELRCDPISGHTALYWYRQSLGQGLEFLIYFQGNSAPDKSGLPSDRFSAERTGGSVSTLTIQRTQQEDSAVYLCASSRPGQLYEKLFFGSGTQLSVL.

The chain carries TRBV7-2 and TRBJ2-1; the D gene is possibly TRBD2 (6 bases). The germline V gene has CDR1 SGHTA and CDR2 FQGNSA. V gave up 5 bases and J gave up 12 bases, with 14 bases separating them. CDR3 length: 12 amino acids. This CDR3 is CASSPRRGAQFF. The CDR3 DNA is TGTGCCAGCAGCCCCCGGAGGGGAGCGCAGTTCTTC.

The chain joins TRBV30 to TRBJ1-1, with a tentative D call TRBD1 (6 bases). Germline V gene lookup returns CDR1 GTSNPN and CDR2 SVGIG (reference sequence). This CDR3 comprises 14 residues. With 3 bases removed from V and 4 bases from J, the gap between germline ends came to 15 bases. The CDR3 here is CAWRWGQGGTEAFF. Here the CDR3 DNA reads TGTGCCTGGAGATGGGGGCAGGGTGGCACTGAAGCTTTCTTT. The full variable domain, rest sourced from reference TRBV30 and TRBJ1-1, is SQTIHQWPATLVQPVGSPLSLECTVEGTSNPNLYWYRQAAGRGLQLLFYSVGIGQISSEVPQNLSASRPQDRQFILSSKKLLLSDSGFYLCAWRWGQGGTEAFFGQGTRLTVV.

In its sample, this clone was seen a few times. The CDR3 DNA follows: TGTGCCAGTAGTAGGGGGGAGATCCCCCGTAATCAGCCCCAGCATTTT. This encodes CASSRGEIPRNQPQHF. The rearrangement joins TRBV19 to TRBJ1-5; maybe TRBD1 (5 bases). This CDR3 contains 16 residues. Germline V gene lookup returns CDR1 LNHDA and CDR2 SQIVND (reference sequence). Trimming took 4 bases from V and 4 from J, leaving 17 bases between them.

This chain links TRBV7-8 with TRBJ1-1; D is perhaps TRBD1 (5 bases). Germline CDR1 SGHVS, CDR2 FQNEAQ. Trimming removed 3 bases from V and 1 base from J, with 6 bases in between. This CDR3 has 13 residues. The CDR3 loop reads CASSFTGNTEAFF. The CDR3 region has the DNA TGTGCCAGCAGCTTCACAGGGAACACTGAAGCTTTCTTT.

This rearrangement joins TRBV7-2 to TRBJ1-5; 7 bases match TRBD1. The length of the CDR3 is 17 residues. With 3 bases clipped from V and 0 bases from J, the junction kept 8 bases outside the gene matches. The germline V gene has CDR1 SGHTA and CDR2 FQGNSA. The CDR3 DNA reads TGTGCCAGCAGCTTTGGGACAGCCGCTTATAGCAATCAGCCCCAGCATTTT. Translating it yields CASSFGTAAYSNQPQHF.

In this sample, this clone turned up once. The rearrangement joins TRBV10-3 to TRBJ2-2; 12 bases are a match to TRBD2. CDR3 size: 14 residues. The germline V gene encodes CDR1 ENHRY and CDR2 SYGVKD. Trimming took 11 bases from V and 6 from J; bases not matched to a gene: 7. CDR3 amino acids: CAASGRAEAGELFF. The CDR3, as DNA: TGTGCCGCTAGCGGGAGGGCCGAGGCCGGGGAGCTGTTTTTT.

This clone was observed a few times. This chain uses TRBV7-9 with TRBJ2-7; D unclear. This CDR3 is built from 13 residues. The germline V and J ends were trimmed by 1 base and 2 bases, with 6 bases remaining between them. The germline CDR1 and CDR2 sequences are SEHNR and FQNEAQ (reference sequence). The CDR3 nucleotides are TGTGCCAGCAGCTTAGTAGGAACCTACGAGCAGTACTTC. Its translation is CASSLVGTYEQYF.

The CDR3, as DNA: TGTGCCAGCAGTGAGGGACAACGCACTGAAGCTTTCTTT. Protein product: CASSEGQRTEAFF. The chain has TRBV25-1 and TRBJ1-1; possible D gene TRBD1, 6 bases. The CDR3 runs 13 residues. Germline-derived CDR1 and CDR2 are MGHDK and SYGVNS. V was shortened by 3 bases and J by 4 bases, with 9 bases between the two germline ends. The complete variable domain, with remaining parts taken from reference TRBV25-1 and TRBJ1-1, reads EADIYQTPRYLVIGTGKKITLECSQTMGHDKMYWYQQDPGMELHLIHYSYGVNSTEKGDLSSESTVSRIRTEHFPLTLESARPSHTSQYLCASSEGQRTEAFFGQGTRLTVV.

This clone was observed a single time. V gene TRBV7-2 combines with J gene TRBJ1-4, with 8 bases fitting TRBD1. The trim removed 4 bases at V and 8 bases at J, leaving 9 bases unmatched. Germline CDR1 is SGHTA and CDR2 is FQGNSA. The CDR3 loop spans 15 amino acids. The DNA of the CDR3 is TGTGCCAGCAGCTCCCGGACAGGGTTGGCCGAAAAACTGTTTTTT. Translating it yields CASSSRTGLAEKLFF.

The chain carries TRBV15 and TRBJ1-5; D remains unclear. V was cut by 0 bases and J by 3 bases, with 9 bases left in between. Germline CDR1 is LNHNV and CDR2 is YYDKDF (reference sequence). The CDR3 extends over 15 amino acids. The CDR3 sequence: CATSREKNVNQPQHF. The DNA for the CDR3 is TGTGCCACCAGCAGAGAAAAAAACGTCAATCAGCCCCAGCATTTT.

J is TRBJ1-3 and V is TRBV6-5, with a weak D call TRBD1 (5 bases). V lost 0 bases to trimming and J lost 4 bases, with 10 bases between them. CDR3 length: 15 residues. Germline V gene sequence: CDR1 MNHEY, CDR2 SVGAGI. Here the CDR3 reads CASSYSPRDGNTIYF. DNA of the CDR3: TGTGCCAGCAGTTACTCCCCCAGGGACGGAAACACCATATATTTT.